The 30 T cell receptor beta chains presented below share a single source sample, sequenced in a study of identifying expanded T cells in peripheral blood. TCRdb's copy holds only in-frame clones and misses some; the assay was immunoSEQ multiplex PCR. The data contain around 60,000 clones, about 83% of them singletons. Sequenced: blood. The receptors originated from a person aged 18 to 69 in good health.

The gene calls are TRBV5-1 and TRBJ2-2; tentative D call: TRBD1 (8 bases). This CDR3 spans 16 amino acids. Trimming pared 0 bases from V and 4 bases from J, leaving 13 bases between. Looked up from germline, CDR1 is SGHRS and CDR2 is YFSETQ. CDR3 nucleotide sequence: TGCGCCAGCAGCTTGGGGACAGGGAGGGCCACCGGGGAGCTGTTTTTT. Protein product: CASSLGTGRATGELFF.

This chain connects TRBV20-1 to TRBJ2-5, with unresolved D. Germline CDR1 DFQATT, CDR2 SNEGSKA (reference sequence). This CDR3 spans 11 amino acids. V lost 7 bases to trimming and J lost 4 bases, with 10 bases between them. CDR3 DNA: TGCAGTGAGCAGGACGGAGAGACCCAGTACTTC. As protein: CSEQDGETQYF.

This chain connects TRBV30 to TRBJ2-2, with no clear D. Deletions cut 0 bases from V and 1 base from J, with 12 bases between. Looked up from germline, CDR1 is GTSNPN and CDR2 is SVGIG (reference sequence). The CDR3 has 16 amino acids. The CDR3 is CAWSVIGQLNTGELFF. CDR3 coding DNA: TGTGCCTGGAGTGTAATCGGCCAATTGAACACCGGGGAGCTGTTTTTT.

The genes are TRBV6-1 and TRBJ2-7, with 7 bases lining up with TRBD1. The CDR3 totals 15 residues. Germline values: CDR1 MNHNS, CDR2 SASEGT. The ends lost 4 bases at V and 4 bases at J; junction bases unmatched: 10. In DNA, the CDR3 is TGTGCCAGCAGTGCGTCGAGGGGGCGCGGTTACGAGCAGTACTTC. As protein: CASSASRGRGYEQYF.

The chain employs TRBV5-1 and TRBJ1-1; D call uncertain. Trimming shortened V by 0 bases and J by 3 bases, and 12 bases separated the two germline ends. The CDR3 loop spans 15 amino acids. Germline V lookup: CDR1 SGHRS, CDR2 YFSETQ. The CDR3 region is CASSLEWGVHTEAFF. CDR3 nucleotides: TGCGCCAGCAGCTTGGAGTGGGGAGTTCACACTGAAGCTTTCTTT.

The V call is TRBV5-1, the J call TRBJ1-2; maybe TRBD1 (6 bases). The CDR3 extends over 15 amino acids. Germline lookup yields CDR1 SGHRS and CDR2 YFSETQ. The V end was cut by 0 bases, the J end by 7 bases, with 16 bases between. The CDR3 sequence is CASSLGQGNLRGYTF. The CDR3 nucleotides read TGCGCCAGCAGCTTGGGCCAGGGGAACCTCCGTGGCTACACCTTC. Using reference TRBV5-1 and TRBJ1-2 for the parts outside the CDR3, the full variable domain is KAGVTQTPRYLIKTRGQQVTLSCSPISGHRSVSWYQQTPGQGLQFLFEYFSETQRNKGNFPGRFSGRQFSNSRSEMNVSTLELGDSALYLCASSLGQGNLRGYTFGSGTRLTVV.

The chain employs TRBV7-9 and TRBJ2-1, with D possibly being TRBD2 (5 bases). V dropped 4 bases and J dropped 0 bases, with 10 bases sitting between them. Germline V gene lookup returns CDR1 SEHNR and CDR2 FQNEAQ (reference sequence). This CDR3 has 15 amino acids. The CDR3 spells CASSYSESSYNEQFF. The CDR3 DNA sequence: TGTGCCAGCAGCTATAGCGAGAGCTCCTACAATGAGCAGTTCTTC.

V gene TRBV7-2 combines with J gene TRBJ2-7; 12 nucleotides agree with TRBD2. V gave up 5 bases and J gave up 2 bases; unmatched junction bases: 13. The CDR3 has 18 amino acids. Germline CDR1 reads SGHTA; CDR2 reads FQGNSA. This CDR3 reads CASSPGLAGIQLTYEQYV. The CDR3 coding sequence is TGTGCCAGCAGCCCCGGACTAGCGGGGATTCAACTTACCTACGAGCAGTACGTC.

This chain links TRBV7-2 with TRBJ2-7, with D possibly being TRBD1 (5 bases). This CDR3 comprises 14 residues. Germline V gene lookup returns CDR1 SGHTA and CDR2 FQGNSA. The V and J ends lost 1 base and 0 bases respectively, with 7 bases between them. The CDR3 reads CASSLVQGSYEQYF. CDR3 nucleotide sequence: TGTGCCAGCAGCTTAGTTCAGGGCTCCTACGAGCAGTACTTC.

The rearrangement uses TRBV9 and TRBJ2-5; D is tentatively TRBD1 or TRBD2 (6 bases each). The CDR3 sequence is 17 residues long. The V gene's germline CDR1 is SGDLS and CDR2 YYNGEE. V lost 3 bases and J lost 2, with 20 bases in between. CDR3 sequence reads: CASSAGGGQRIQETQYF. CDR3 in DNA: TGTGCCAGCAGCGCCGGAGGGGGGCAGCGTATACAAGAGACCCAGTACTTC.

The V and J genes are TRBV12-5 and TRBJ2-1; 9 positions agree with TRBD2. The CDR3 contains 15 residues. V trimming: 5 bases; J trimming: 4 bases; junction bases outside the gene matches: 6. Germline CDR1 and CDR2: LGHNT and FRNRAP. CDR3 residues: CASGVTSGLYNEQFF. Here the CDR3 DNA reads TGTGCTAGTGGTGTTACTAGCGGGCTTTACAATGAGCAGTTCTTC.

J is TRBJ2-4 and V is TRBV12-5; TRBD1 might be the D (6 bases). This CDR3 spans 17 amino acids. Trimming pared 6 bases from V and 0 bases from J, leaving 18 bases between. CDR1 and CDR2 (germline): LGHNT, FRNRAP. The CDR3 bases are TGTGCTAGTGGCCACGTATTGGGACATTTAGCCAAAAACATTCAGTACTTC. It encodes CASGHVLGHLAKNIQYF.

The chain uses TRBV5-1 and TRBJ2-3; 14 nucleotides align to TRBD2. CDR1 is SGHRS, CDR2 YFSETQ, per germline. Trimming cost V 0 bases and J 4 bases; bases outside gene matches: 1. CDR3 length equals 16 residues. The CDR3 is CASSLEGLAGADTQYF. The CDR3 DNA follows: TGCGCCAGCAGCTTGGAGGGACTAGCGGGAGCAGATACGCAGTATTTT.

The chain recombines TRBV28 with TRBJ1-2; a weak D match, TRBD1 (6 bases). There are 15 residues in the CDR3. V was trimmed by 6 bases and J by 4 bases, leaving 18 bases between them. CDR1 is MDHEN and CDR2 is SYDVKM in the germline V gene. This CDR3 is CASRPPVSGVYGYTF. The CDR3 bases are TGTGCCAGCAGACCCCCAGTCTCAGGGGTCTATGGCTACACCTTC.

The V gene is TRBV7-9, the J gene TRBJ2-1, with TRBD1 matching over 8 bases. CDR3 length: 15 amino acids. Germline V gene data show CDR1 as SEHNR and CDR2 as FQNEAQ (reference sequence). V shed 4 bases and J 3 bases; nucleotides not matched to a gene: 5. The CDR3 DNA is TGTGCCAGCAGCTGGATAGGACAGGGCTACAATGAGCAGTTCTTC. Translated: CASSWIGQGYNEQFF.

This chain uses TRBV29-1 with TRBJ2-1, with TRBD2 matching 7 bases. CDR3 length: 13 residues. Germline-derived CDR1 and CDR2 are SQVTM and ANQGSEA. After removal of 8 bases from V and 1 base from J, the junction contained 5 bases not matched to a gene. The CDR3 here is CSLTGGSYNEQFF. The CDR3 nucleotides are TGCAGCCTCACGGGGGGATCCTACAATGAGCAGTTCTTC.

This clone has more than one count but fewer than ten. The genes are TRBV2 and TRBJ2-7; 7 nucleotides align to TRBD2. The V gene's germline CDR1 is SNHLY and CDR2 FYNNEI. Unmatched junction bases numbered 9, after V lost 7 bases and J lost 0 bases. The CDR3 consists of 15 residues. The DNA for the CDR3 is TGTGCCAGCAACTTTGGGGGGGGGATCTCCTACGAGCAGTACGTC. It yields the protein CASNFGGGISYEQYV.

This clone has just one count. V is TRBV4-2 and J is TRBJ1-1; D is ambiguous. The CDR3 spans 14 residues. CDR1 and CDR2 from the germline V gene are LGHNA and YNFKEQ. The V and J ends lost 4 bases and 4 bases respectively, with 13 bases between them. CDR3 bases: TGTGCCAGCAGCCCAGCACCGGGCGGCACTGAAGCTTTCTTT. Its translation is CASSPAPGGTEAFF.

The V call is TRBV4-2, the J call TRBJ2-2, with D hard to call. The CDR3 is 16 residues long. V shed 0 bases and J shed 0 bases, with 8 bases lying between them. In germline, CDR1 is LGHNA, CDR2 YNFKEQ. The CDR3 DNA sequence: TGTGCCAGCAGCCAAGAGTCCCGGACGAACACCGGGGAGCTGTTTTTT. Translated: CASSQESRTNTGELFF.

This clone was counted a single time. The chain couples TRBV7-9 to TRBJ2-7; D perhaps matches TRBD2 (6 bases). Trimming removed 1 base at V and 7 bases at J, with 11 bases between. Germline V gene data show CDR1 as SEHNR and CDR2 as FQNEAQ (reference sequence). CDR3 size: 13 residues. CDR3 sequence reads: CASSLVGGREQYF. CDR3 coding DNA: TGTGCCAGCAGCTTAGTTGGGGGGAGGGAGCAGTACTTC.

The V call is TRBV9, the J call TRBJ2-5, with 7 bases that match TRBD2. With 4 bases clipped from V and 2 bases from J, the junction kept 11 bases outside the gene matches. Germline V gene data show CDR1 as SGDLS and CDR2 as YYNGEE. This CDR3 comprises 16 residues. This CDR3 reads CASSRHASGGQETQYF. The CDR3 DNA follows: TGTGCCAGCAGCCGACATGCTAGCGGAGGACAAGAGACCCAGTACTTC.

The chain couples TRBV25-1 to TRBJ2-7; 8 bases are shared with TRBD1. Germline CDR1 and CDR2: MGHDK and SYGVNS. The J segment lost 4 bases and the V segment lost 1 base, leaving 6 bases of the junction unmatched. The CDR3 loop spans 15 amino acids. Here the CDR3 reads CASSESQGALYEQYF. The CDR3 DNA sequence: TGTGCCAGCAGTGAATCCCAGGGGGCCTTGTACGAGCAGTACTTC.

V gene TRBV7-9 combines with J gene TRBJ1-1; 9 positions agree with TRBD1. The V gene's germline CDR1 is SEHNR and CDR2 FQNEAQ (reference sequence). The CDR3 length is 15 residues. V dropped 5 bases and J dropped 4; count of bases not matched to a gene: 8. CDR3 loop: CASSPGQGLLTEAFF. The CDR3 nucleotides read TGTGCCAGCAGCCCGGGACAGGGACTACTCACTGAAGCTTTCTTT. Combining the CDR3 with reference TRBV7-9 and TRBJ1-1 gives the whole variable domain DTGVSQNPRHKITKRGQNVTFRCDPISEHNRLYWYRQTLGQGPEFLTYFQNEAQLEKSRLLSDRFSAERPKGSFSTLEIQRTEQGDSAMYLCASSPGQGLLTEAFFGQGTRLTVV.

The chain combines TRBV6-5 with TRBJ2-7; D not resolved. V shed 2 bases and J shed 4 bases, with 15 bases lying between them. This CDR3 spans 15 amino acids. Germline assignment: CDR1 MNHEY and CDR2 SVGAGI. DNA of the CDR3: TGTGCCAGCAGTTACGGGAAGGGCCTCGGGTACGAGCAGTACTTC. Amino acid sequence: CASSYGKGLGYEQYF.

This clone was seen only once. J is TRBJ2-3 and V is TRBV6-5; 8 bases map to TRBD1. The junction had 10 bases not matched to a gene; V was cut back by 3 bases and J by 5 bases. Germline CDR1 MNHEY, CDR2 SVGAGI. The CDR3 extends over 16 amino acids. The CDR3 loop reads CASSYTGTGSGDTQYF. CDR3 nucleotides: TGTGCCAGCAGTTATACCGGGACAGGATCAGGAGATACGCAGTATTTT.

V and J are TRBV19 and TRBJ2-7, with unresolved D. Trimming cost V 3 bases and J 0 bases, with 12 bases left between them. The CDR3 is 15 residues long. CDR1 is LNHDA, CDR2 SQIVND, per germline (reference sequence). CDR3 residues: CASSMSLRGSYEQYF. CDR3 in DNA: TGTGCCAGTAGTATGTCCTTAAGAGGCTCCTACGAGCAGTACTTC.

The chain has TRBV15 and TRBJ2-4, with a possible D match to TRBD1 (5 bases). The CDR3 consists of 16 residues. CDR1 and CDR2 (germline): LNHNV, YYDKDF (reference sequence). Trimming took off 1 base at V and 1 base at J, with 11 bases between the two ends. As DNA, the CDR3 is TGTGCCACCAGCAGAGGGGGCGCCGGGGCCAAAAACATTCAGTACTTC. Its translation: CATSRGGAGAKNIQYF.

The V and J genes are TRBV7-9 and TRBJ2-3, with D possibly TRBD1 on 6 matching bases. The CDR3 is 15 residues long. Trimming left V 1 base short and J 2 bases short, with 10 bases between. Germline V gene sequence: CDR1 SEHNR, CDR2 FQNEAQ (reference sequence). The CDR3 DNA sequence: TGTGCCAGCAGCTTAGTACAGGGCAACACAGATACGCAGTATTTT. It translates to CASSLVQGNTDTQYF. Full variable domain (rest looked up from reference TRBV7-9 and TRBJ2-3): DTGVSQNPRHKITKRGQNVTFRCDPISEHNRLYWYRQTLGQGPEFLTYFQNEAQLEKSRLLSDRFSAERPKGSFSTLEIQRTEQGDSAMYLCASSLVQGNTDTQYFGPGTRLTVL.

The sample holds a few counts of this clone. This chain joins TRBV6-1 and TRBJ1-6; TRBD1 aligns across 11 bases. The V gene's germline CDR1 is MNHNS and CDR2 SASEGT. Trimming took 1 base from V and 7 from J; bases not matched to a gene: 0. The CDR3 has 15 residues. CDR3 nucleotides: TGTGCCAGCAGTGAAGGGACAGGGGGCAATTCACCCCTCCACTTT. Its translation: CASSEGTGGNSPLHF.

This chain links TRBV29-1 with TRBJ2-5; 7 nucleotides align to TRBD2. Germline V CDR1 and CDR2: SQVTM, ANQGSEA. V lost 7 bases to trimming and J lost 1 base; unmatched junction nucleotides: 3. This CDR3 contains 12 residues. CDR3 DNA sequence: TGCAGCGCTGGGGGGGTCCAAGAGACCCAGTACTTC. Its protein product is CSAGGVQETQYF.